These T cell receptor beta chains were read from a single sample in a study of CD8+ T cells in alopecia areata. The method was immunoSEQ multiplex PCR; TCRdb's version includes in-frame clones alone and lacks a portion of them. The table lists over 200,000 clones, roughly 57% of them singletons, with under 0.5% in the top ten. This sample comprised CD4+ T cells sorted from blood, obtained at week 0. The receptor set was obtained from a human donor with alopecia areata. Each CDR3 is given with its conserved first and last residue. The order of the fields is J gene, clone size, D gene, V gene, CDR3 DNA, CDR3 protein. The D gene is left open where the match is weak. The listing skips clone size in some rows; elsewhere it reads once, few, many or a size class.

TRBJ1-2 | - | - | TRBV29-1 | TGCAGCGTTGCGGATACTAACTATGGCTACACCTTC | CSVADTNYGYTF
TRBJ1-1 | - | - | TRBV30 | TGTGCCTGGAGATGGGGGATGGCTTTCTTT | CAWRWGMAFF
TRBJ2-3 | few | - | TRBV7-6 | TGTGCCAGCAGCCCCGCCCCTCGCACAGATACGCAGTATTTT | CASSPAPRTDTQYF
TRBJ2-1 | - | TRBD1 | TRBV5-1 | TGCGCCAGCAGAGGCGTACGGGACAGGGGGCCCAATGAGCAGTTCTTC | CASRGVRDRGPNEQFF
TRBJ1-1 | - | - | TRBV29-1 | TGCAGCGTGGGCCCCAAGCTGAACACTGAAGCTTTCTTT | CSVGPKLNTEAFF
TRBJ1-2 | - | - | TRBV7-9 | TGTGCCAGCAGCTTACAGGGAAGGGAAGGCTACACCTTC | CASSLQGREGYTF
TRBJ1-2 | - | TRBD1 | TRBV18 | TGTGCCAGCTCACCAGACAGGGTAACCTATGGCTACACCTTC | CASSPDRVTYGYTF
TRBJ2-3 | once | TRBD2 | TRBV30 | TGTGCCTGGGGTAGCGGGAGCACAGATACGCAGTATTTT | CAWGSGSTDTQYF
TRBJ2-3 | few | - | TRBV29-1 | TGCAGCGTTGATTCGACTAGCACAGATACGCAGTATTTT | CSVDSTSTDTQYF
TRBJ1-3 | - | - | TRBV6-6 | TGTGCCAGCAGTTACGTGGGCGGATTCTCTGGAAACACCATATATTTT | CASSYVGGFSGNTIYF
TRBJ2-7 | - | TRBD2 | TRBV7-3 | TGTGCCAGCAGCTTAAACCCCAGCGGGGCCTCCTACGAGCAGTACTTC | CASSLNPSGASYEQYF
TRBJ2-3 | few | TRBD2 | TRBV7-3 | TGTGCCAGCAGCTTATCGACCGGACTAGCGGGTACGCAGTATTTT | CASSLSTGLAGTQYF
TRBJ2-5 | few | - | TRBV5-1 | TGCGCCAGCAGCTTGGAGGGGGAGTACCAAGAGACCCAGTACTTC | CASSLEGEYQETQYF
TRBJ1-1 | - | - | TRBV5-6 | TGTGCCAGCAGCTCGATAATGAACACTGAAGCTTTCTTT | CASSSIMNTEAFF
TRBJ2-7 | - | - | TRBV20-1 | TGCAGTGCTGCACAGGGATACGAGCAGTACTTC | CSAAQGYEQYF
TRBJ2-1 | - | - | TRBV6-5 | TGTGCCACCAAGGGGCCCAGCTCCTACAATGAGCAGTTCTTC | CATKGPSSYNEQFF
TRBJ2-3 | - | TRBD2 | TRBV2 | TGTGCCAGCAGTTTAGCGGGGGGGTCGACAGATACGCAGTATTTT | CASSLAGGSTDTQYF
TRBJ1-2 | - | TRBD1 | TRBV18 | TGTGCCAGCTCACCGGGACAGGAGCTTAACTATGGCTACACCTTC | CASSPGQELNYGYTF
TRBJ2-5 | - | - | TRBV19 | TGTGCCAGTAGAACAGGGTCAGGCGAGACCCAGTACTTC | CASRTGSGETQYF
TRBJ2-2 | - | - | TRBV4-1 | TGCGCCAGCAGCCAAGACCCGTCCCTACAGTCGGGGGAGCTGTTTTTT | CASSQDPSLQSGELFF
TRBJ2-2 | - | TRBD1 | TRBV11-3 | TGTGCCAGCAGCCCCTGGACAGGGGACGACACCGGGGAGCTGTTTTTT | CASSPWTGDDTGELFF
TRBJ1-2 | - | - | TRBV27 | TGTGCCAGCAGTTTGACAGGCCGCTATGGCTACACCTTC | CASSLTGRYGYTF